These 3 T cell receptor beta chains came from one sample sequenced in a study of regulatory T cells in long-lasting Graves disease (dated by TCRdb to the early 2020s). Library preparation used multiplex PCR. TCRdb records Illumina HiSeq 4000 as the sequencer. iRepertoire HTBI primers and Arm-PCR amplification of CDR3 regions were used to construct TCR beta libraries. Clones were called with MiXCR by TCRdb after fastp trimmed the public reads at Q25, and only in-frame beta chains were retained. Duplicate CDR3 protein sequences are folded into a single record with the most common DNA and genes. This sample is represented by approximately 350,000 distinct CDR3 sequences; roughly 10% of them were singletons. Clones ranked in the top ten supply around 18% of the sample. This specimen's time point label, per the study, means: newly diagnosed GD, antithyroid drugs for less than 3 months. RNA was extracted from PBMCs in TRIzol for both TCR sequencing and RNA sequencing.

In addition, the sample was reused for a study of T cells in Graves' hyperthyroidism and ophthalmopathy.

This sample comprised peripheral blood mononuclear cells (PBMCs), obtained at new diagnosis, from a patient treated with antithyroid drugs. All receptors come from a woman aged 18-29 years with Graves disease. Donor details come from another sample of the same person, matched by shared clones.

This clonotype was seen ten or more times. The chain has TRBV12-5 and TRBJ2-7, with 7 bases identical to TRBD1. V lost 6 bases and J lost 5; bases outside the gene matches: 7. The germline V gene encodes CDR1 LGHNT and CDR2 FRNRAP. CDR3 length equals 13 residues. CDR3 bases: TGTGCTAGTGGCCCGACAGGGACCCACGAGCAGTACGTC. Its translation is CASGPTGTHEQYV.

This clonotype was seen a handful of times. The chain carries TRBV12-3 or TRBV12-4 and TRBJ2-7; D gene unclear. The CDR3 totals 13 residues. V lost 6 bases and J 4 bases, leaving 13 bases between the germline ends. The CDR3 reads CASRLPNTYEQYF. The CDR3 DNA reads TGTGCCAGCAGACTACCAAACACTTACGAGCAGTACTTC.

This clonotype was found many times. The rearrangement joins TRBV5-1 to TRBJ2-3; TRBD2 matches 10 bases. The CDR3 consists of 15 residues. Germline values: CDR1 SGHRS, CDR2 YFSETQ. The ends lost 6 bases at V and 6 bases at J; junction bases unmatched: 10. The CDR3 region is CASTPLAGSGDTQYF. In DNA form, the CDR3 reads TGCGCCAGCACCCCACTAGCGGGAAGCGGGGATACGCAGTATTTT.